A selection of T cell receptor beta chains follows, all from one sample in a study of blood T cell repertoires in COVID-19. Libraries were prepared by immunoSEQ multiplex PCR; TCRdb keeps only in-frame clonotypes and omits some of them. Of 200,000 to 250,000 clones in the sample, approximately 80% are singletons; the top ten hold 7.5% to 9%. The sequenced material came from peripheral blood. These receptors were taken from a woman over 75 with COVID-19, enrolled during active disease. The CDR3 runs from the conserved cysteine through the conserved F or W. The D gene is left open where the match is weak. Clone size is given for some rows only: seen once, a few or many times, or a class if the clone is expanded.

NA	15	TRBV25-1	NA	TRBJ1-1	TGTGCCAGCAGTGATGCCGGGATTCTGGGCACTGAAGCTTTCTTT	CASSDAGILGTEAFF
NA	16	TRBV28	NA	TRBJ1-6	TGTGCCAGCAGTTTTTTGGCTCCCTCCTATAATTCACCCCTCCACTTT	CASSFLAPSYNSPLHF
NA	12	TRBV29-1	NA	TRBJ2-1	TGCAGCGTTGCTAGCGCCTCCAATGAGCAGTTCTTC	CSVASASNEQFF
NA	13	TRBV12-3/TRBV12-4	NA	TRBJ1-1	TGTGCCAGCAGTCGGAGTAGGAACACTGAAGCTTTCTTT	CASSRSRNTEAFF
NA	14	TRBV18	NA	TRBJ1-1	TGTGCCAGCTCCCGGAACTTGGGCCCGGAGGTAGCTTTCTTT	CASSRNLGPEVAFF
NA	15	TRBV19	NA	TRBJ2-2	TGTGCCAGTAGTATAGACGGGTTATGGGCCGGGGAGCTGTTTTTT	CASSIDGLWAGELFF
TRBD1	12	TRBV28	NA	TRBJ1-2	TGTGCCAGCACTGACAGGGCCTATGGCTACACCTTC	CASTDRAYGYTF
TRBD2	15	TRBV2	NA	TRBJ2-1	TGTGCCAGCAATGCCCTGACTAGCGGGAGCGATGAGCAGTTCTTC	CASNALTSGSDEQFF
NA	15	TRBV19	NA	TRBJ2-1	TGTGCCAGCAAACAGGGCAGTCTCGTCCACAATGAGCAGTTCTTC	CASKQGSLVHNEQFF
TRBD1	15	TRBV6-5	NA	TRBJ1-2	TGTGCCAGCAGTTACCTCGACAGGGTATCTTATGGCTACACCTTC	CASSYLDRVSYGYTF
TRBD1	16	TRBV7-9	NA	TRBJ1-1	TGTGCCAGCAGCCCACAGGGGGCCCTTATGAACACTGAAGCTTTCTTT	CASSPQGALMNTEAFF
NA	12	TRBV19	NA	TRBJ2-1	TGTGCCACCTGGTCCAGGGGAAATGAGCAGTTCTTC	CATWSRGNEQFF
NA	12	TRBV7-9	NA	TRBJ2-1	TGTGCCAGCAGCGTAAATCTAGCGGAGCAGTTCTTC	CASSVNLAEQFF
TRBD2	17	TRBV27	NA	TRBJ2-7	TGTGCCAGCAGTCGGAGACTAGCGGGAGACGCGTCCTACGAGCAGTACTTC	CASSRRLAGDASYEQYF
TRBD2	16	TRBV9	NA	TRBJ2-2	TGTGCCAGCAGCGTAGGAGCGGGAGTTAACACCGGGGAGCTGTTTTTT	CASSVGAGVNTGELFF
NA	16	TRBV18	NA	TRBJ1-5	TGTGCCAGCTCACCTCCGGGCCGGGGAGGCAATCAGCCCCAGCATTTT	CASSPPGRGGNQPQHF
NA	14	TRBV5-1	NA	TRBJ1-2	TGCGCCAGCAGCTTGGAGCAGGGCTACTATGGCTACACCTTC	CASSLEQGYYGYTF
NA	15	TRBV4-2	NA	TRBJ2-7	TGTGCCAGCAGCCAAAAAAACGGGGGCTCCTACGAGCAGTACTTC	CASSQKNGGSYEQYF
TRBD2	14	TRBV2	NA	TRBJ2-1	TGTGCCAGCAGAGGACTAGGTGTGATTGGTGAGCAGTTCTTC	CASRGLGVIGEQFF
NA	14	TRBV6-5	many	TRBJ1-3	TGTGCCAGCAGGAGAGGGCAATCTGGAAACACCATATATTTT	CASRRGQSGNTIYF
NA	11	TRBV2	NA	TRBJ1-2	TGTGCCAGCACCCCGGGCTATGGCTACACCTTC	CASTPGYGYTF
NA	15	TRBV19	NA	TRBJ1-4	TGTGCCAGTAGTCCGCGACAGAGAACTAATGAAAAACTGTTTTTT	CASSPRQRTNEKLFF
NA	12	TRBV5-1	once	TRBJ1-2	TGCGCCAGCAGCGCCCAGGGTGGTGGCTACACCTTC	CASSAQGGGYTF
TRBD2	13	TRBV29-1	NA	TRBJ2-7	TGCAGCGTTGAAGATCTCTGGGGAGGGCAGCAGTACTTC	CSVEDLWGGQQYF
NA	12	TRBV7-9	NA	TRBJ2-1	TGTGCCAGCAGCTCCACGGGGGATGAGCAGTTCTTC	CASSSTGDEQFF
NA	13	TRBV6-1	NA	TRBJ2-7	TGTGCCAGCAGTGAAGGTGTCAGGGCGGAGCAGTACTTC	CASSEGVRAEQYF
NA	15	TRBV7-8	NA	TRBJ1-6	TGTGCCAGCAGCCCCGGGACACCCTTTGGTTCACCCCTCCACTTT	CASSPGTPFGSPLHF
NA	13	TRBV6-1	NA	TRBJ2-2	TGTGCCAGCAGTGAAGCTCAGGACGGGGAGCTGTTTTTT	CASSEAQDGELFF
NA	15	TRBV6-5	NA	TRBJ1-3	TGTGCCAGCAGTTCCACAGGGAACTCTGGAAACACCATATATTTT	CASSSTGNSGNTIYF
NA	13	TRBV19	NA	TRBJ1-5	TGTGCCAGTTCCCGGACAGCAAATCAGCCCCAGCATTTT	CASSRTANQPQHF
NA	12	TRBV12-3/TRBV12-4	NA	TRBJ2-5	TGTGCCAGCAATTTCGGAGGAGAGACCCAGTACTTC	CASNFGGETQYF
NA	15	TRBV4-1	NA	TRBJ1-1	TGCGCCAGCAGCCAAGCGATCAGGGCAACAACTGAAGCTTTCTTT	CASSQAIRATTEAFF
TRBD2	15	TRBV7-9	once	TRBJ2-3	TGTGCCAGCAGCACCCAGGGCGGGGGACCAGATACGCAGTATTTT	CASSTQGGGPDTQYF
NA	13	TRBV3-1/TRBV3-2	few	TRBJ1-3	TGTGCCAGCAGCCCGGCCGGGGGAAACACCATATATTTT	CASSPAGGNTIYF
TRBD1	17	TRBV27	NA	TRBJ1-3	TGTGCCAGCAGTTTAACCGGGACAGGGACCTCTGGAAACACCATATATTTT	CASSLTGTGTSGNTIYF
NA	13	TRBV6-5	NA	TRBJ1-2	TGTGCCAGCAGTCCCGGCGAGCGCTATGGCTACACCTTC	CASSPGERYGYTF
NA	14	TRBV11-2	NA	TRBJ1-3	TGTGCCAGCAGCCCCACAGGTGGTGGAAACACCATATATTTT	CASSPTGGGNTIYF
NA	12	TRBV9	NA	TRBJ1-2	TGTGCCAGCAGCATGACAGATTATGGCTACACCTTC	CASSMTDYGYTF
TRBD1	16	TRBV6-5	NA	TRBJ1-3	TGTGCCAGCAGTTACGGACAGGGGGCTTCTGGAAACACCATATATTTT	CASSYGQGASGNTIYF
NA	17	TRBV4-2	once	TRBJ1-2	TGTGCCAGCAGCCAAGATTGGGCAGGGGCTACGAGCTATGGCTACACCTTC	CASSQDWAGATSYGYTF
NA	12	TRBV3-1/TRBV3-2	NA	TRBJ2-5	TGTGCCAGCAGCCACGGGGGTGAGACCCAGTACTTC	CASSHGGETQYF
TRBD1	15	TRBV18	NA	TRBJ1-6	TGTGCCAGCTCACCCGGACAGGGGGTTAATTCACCCCTCCACTTT	CASSPGQGVNSPLHF
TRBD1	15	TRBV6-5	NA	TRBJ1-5	TGTGCCAGCAGTTACTCGAACAGGGGGGACCAGCCCCAGCATTTT	CASSYSNRGDQPQHF
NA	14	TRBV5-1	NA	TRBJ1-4	TGCGCCAGCAGCATCGGGCAGGGTGGCGAAAAACTGTTTTTT	CASSIGQGGEKLFF
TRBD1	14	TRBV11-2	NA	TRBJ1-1	TGTGCCAGCAGCCCAGTAGGGACAGGGGCTGAAGCTTTCTTT	CASSPVGTGAEAFF
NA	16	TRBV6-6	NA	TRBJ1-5	TGTGCCAGCAGTTACTCCCGGGAGGGGACTGGCCAGCCCCAGCATTTT	CASSYSREGTGQPQHF
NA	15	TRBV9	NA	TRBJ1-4	TGTGCCAGCAGCGTAGGCGCCGGTACTAATGAAAAACTGTTTTTT	CASSVGAGTNEKLFF
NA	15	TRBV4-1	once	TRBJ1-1	TGCGCCAGCAGCCAAGATACCTCGGTGAACACTGAAGCTTTCTTT	CASSQDTSVNTEAFF
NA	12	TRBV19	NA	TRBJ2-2	TGTGCCAGTAGTACAGCGCCGGGGGAGCTGTTTTTT	CASSTAPGELFF
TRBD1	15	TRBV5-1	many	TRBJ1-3	TGCGCCAGCAGCTTGTCGACAGGGCTTGGAAACACCATATATTTT	CASSLSTGLGNTIYF
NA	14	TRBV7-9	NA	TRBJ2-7	TGTGCCAGCAGCACGCAGGGGGGCGCATACGAGCAGTACTTC	CASSTQGGAYEQYF
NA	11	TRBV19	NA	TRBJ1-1	TGTGCCAGTATGAGGAACACTGAAGCTTTCTTT	CASMRNTEAFF
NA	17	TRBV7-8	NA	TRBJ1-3	TGTGCCAGCAGCCGACCTCATGGACAGAGCTCTGGAAACACCATATATTTT	CASSRPHGQSSGNTIYF
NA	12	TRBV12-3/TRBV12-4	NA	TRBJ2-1	TGTGCCAGCAGTCCACAGGGCTATGAGCAGTTCTTC	CASSPQGYEQFF
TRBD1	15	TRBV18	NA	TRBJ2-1	TGTGCCAGCTCACCAGGGACAGGTTATTACAATGAGCAGTTCTTC	CASSPGTGYYNEQFF
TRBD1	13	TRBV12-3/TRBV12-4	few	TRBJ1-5	TGTGCCAGCCGGACAGGGGGCTATCAGCCCCAGCATTTT	CASRTGGYQPQHF
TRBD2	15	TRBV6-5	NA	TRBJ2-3	TGTGCCAGCAGTTATGGGGCGGGAGACGCAGATACGCAGTATTTT	CASSYGAGDADTQYF
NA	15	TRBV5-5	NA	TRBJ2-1	TGTGCCAGCATTCGAAAAGATAGCTCCTACAATGAGCAGTTCTTC	CASIRKDSSYNEQFF
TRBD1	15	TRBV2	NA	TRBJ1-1	TGTGCGACAACATTCGGGACAGGGGGGATCACTGAAGCTTTCTTT	CATTFGTGGITEAFF